This TCR beta chain derives from a study of CD8+ T cells in alopecia areata. About the research overall: Dosing spanned 6 to 18 months on tofacitinib, then 6 months off drug.

Treatment of the sample: oral pan-JAK inhibitor, 5-10 mg twice daily. Collected material from alopecia areata patients comprised lesional scalp punch biopsies and peripheral blood. RNA extraction was followed by reverse transcription into cDNA, which acted as the sequencing template. Data came from immunoSEQ multiplex PCR; TCRdb stores just in-frame clones and leaves some out. This sample carries 15,000 to 20,000 clones, 59% of them seen once, and the ten largest clones take 8% to 9%. Only a few counts were recorded for this clone. Its antigen is still unknown. Deletions cut 6 bases from V and 3 bases from J, with 8 bases between. Per germline, CDR1 MNHEY and CDR2 SVGAGI. This CDR3 has 12 amino acids. Study-wide points: Patients displayed less clarity in TCR sharing than mice, a finding possibly related to HLA. Administration of tofacitinib significantly diminished scalp clonality and expanded CD8+ clones within the top 100.

Sequenced here: skin, sampled at week 4, from a patient treated with tofacitinib. The chain employs TRBV6-5 and TRBJ1-1, with unresolved D. This clonotype originated in a human donor with alopecia areata. CDR3 sequence (DNA): TGTGCCAGCAGCAGACCGGACACTGAAGCTTTCTTT. This codes for CASSRPDTEAFF.